This T cell receptor beta chain was documented in a study of blood T cells in healthy people across ages. The authors ran a second PCR of about 7 to 11 cycles using a sample-barcoded 5' primer and a J-beta primer mix. Every cDNA was tagged by a template-switch adaptor with 12 random nucleotides. TCRdb processed the 5' RACE reads anew with MiXCR; each CDR3 protein has one entry. The sample yields around 400,000 distinct CDR3 sequences, 45% to 65% seen once. Germline V gives CDR1 MNHEY, CDR2 SVGAGI. Trimming took 6 bases from V and 7 from J; bases not matched to a gene: 11. The CDR3 totals 15 residues. Study-wide results and limits: Older age coincided with a roughly linear decline in TCR beta diversity per million T cells. Possibly confounding the expanded clonotype changes was the fact that donor CMV status was unknown.

A word on this clonotype: The antigen remains unidentified.

Material: blood. The TCR was taken from a man between 60 and 75 years old in good health. V gene TRBV6-5 combines with J gene TRBJ2-2, with 7 positions matching TRBD1. For the CDR3, the DNA is TGTGCCAGCAGGCCTCCGGGACAGAAGGGCGGGGAGCTGTTTTTT. As protein: CASRPPGQKGGELFF.